This is a list of T cell receptor beta chains from one sample in a study of immune evolution from preneoplasia to lung adenocarcinoma. Measured with immunoSEQ multiplex PCR; TCRdb has only the in-frame clones, and not every one. The repertoire has about 5,500 clones, around four fifths of them found once; the top ten carry roughly 4%. The specimen sequenced was FFPE adjacent normal lung tissue. The receptor set was obtained from a person aged 65-85 years with lung adenocarcinoma. The CDR3 runs from the conserved cysteine through the conserved F or W. Each record gives: clone size, V gene, J gene, D gene, CDR3 protein, CDR3 DNA. A D gene is named only where the DNA matches it firmly. Only some rows state a clone size, as once, few, many or a class for expanded clones.

>-|TRBV7-6|TRBJ2-7|TRBD2
CASTPRPLTSGSAYEQYF
TGTGCCAGCACCCCGCGACCCCTTACTAGCGGGAGTGCTTACGAGCAGTACTTC
>-|TRBV6-6|TRBJ2-5|-
CASSALNAGVGETQYF
TGTGCCAGCAGTGCTCTAAATGCAGGGGTCGGAGAGACCCAGTACTTC
>-|TRBV4-1|TRBJ2-3|-
CASSQVTSDTQYF
TGCGCCAGCAGCCAGGTTACCTCAGATACGCAGTATTTT
>-|TRBV28|TRBJ2-7|-
CASTPPRGPQYF
TGTGCCAGCACCCCCCCGAGGGGCCCCCAGTACTTC
>-|TRBV12-5|TRBJ1-2|TRBD1
CASGPPDRGLQGYTF
TGTGCTAGTGGCCCCCCCGACAGGGGGCTACAGGGCTACACCTTC
>-|TRBV5-1|TRBJ2-5|-
CASSFSVGGETQYF
TGCGCCAGCAGCTTCTCCGTCGGGGGAGAGACCCAGTACTTC
>-|TRBV14|TRBJ2-7|-
CASSQDRGREQYF
TGTGCCAGCAGCCAAGACAGGGGTCGAGAGCAGTACTTC
>-|TRBV11-2|TRBJ2-7|TRBD1
CASSLVGTAYEQYF
TGTGCCAGCAGCTTAGTTGGGACAGCCTACGAGCAGTACTTC
>-|TRBV6-6|TRBJ2-3|TRBD1
CASSIGQGADTQYF
TGTGCCAGCTCGATCGGACAGGGCGCAGATACGCAGTATTTT
>-|TRBV9|TRBJ2-1|TRBD2
CASSPRGSGSVNEQFF
TGTGCCAGCAGCCCTCGAGGTAGCGGGAGTGTCAATGAGCAGTTCTTC
>-|TRBV18|TRBJ1-2|-
CASSSPPKIGNYGYTF
TGTGCCAGCTCATCTCCTCCAAAGATTGGTAACTATGGCTACACCTTC
>few|TRBV28|TRBJ2-7|-
CASSLNWGPTSYEQYF
TGTGCCAGCAGTTTAAATTGGGGACCTACCTCATACGAGCAGTACTTC
>-|TRBV5-1|TRBJ1-4|TRBD1
CASSFDRGDEKLFF
TGCGCCAGCAGCTTCGACAGGGGGGACGAAAAACTGTTTTTT
>-|TRBV11-3|TRBJ1-1|-
CASSLQGTEAFF
TGTGCCAGCAGCCTCCAGGGAACTGAAGCTTTCTTT
>few|TRBV11-2|TRBJ1-1|TRBD1
CASSSRDRNEAFF
TGTGCCAGCAGCTCCAGGGACAGGAATGAAGCTTTCTTT
>-|TRBV5-1|TRBJ2-2|-
CASSLVVGSRVNTGELFF
TGCGCCAGCAGCTTGGTAGTGGGGTCCAGAGTAAACACCGGGGAGCTGTTTTTT
>-|TRBV28|TRBJ2-5|-
CASSKWETQYF
TGTGCCAGCAGTAAATGGGAGACCCAGTACTTC
>-|TRBV9|TRBJ2-2|-
CASSVAQGPGELFF
TGTGCCAGCAGCGTAGCTCAGGGTCCCGGGGAGCTGTTTTTT
>-|TRBV5-1|TRBJ2-2|TRBD1
CASSRGQPNTGELFF
TGCGCCAGCAGCCGGGGACAGCCGAACACCGGGGAGCTGTTTTTT
>-|TRBV30|TRBJ2-3|TRBD2
CAWSDRLAGGGGFTDTQYF
TGTGCCTGGAGTGACCGACTAGCGGGCGGCGGGGGGTTCACAGATACGCAGTATTTT
>-|TRBV18|TRBJ1-3|-
CASSTVQASGHNGNTIYF
TGTGCCAGCTCAACGGTACAGGCCTCTGGTCACAATGGAAACACCATATATTTT
>-|TRBV7-2|TRBJ2-3|TRBD2
CASSPGLAGVGYF
TGTGCCAGCAGCCCGGGACTAGCGGGAGTAGGGTATTTT
>-|TRBV4-1|TRBJ1-1|-
CASSQVGTKAFF
TGCGCCAGCAGCCAAGTTGGGACTAAAGCTTTCTTT
>-|TRBV5-1|TRBJ1-3|-
CASSLVAGSGNTIYF
TGCGCCAGCAGCTTGGTCGCGGGGTCTGGAAACACCATATATTTT
>-|TRBV5-4|TRBJ2-5|-
CASSLMGPSFGTQYF
TGTGCCAGCAGCTTGATGGGACCTAGCTTTGGGACTCAGTACTTC
>-|TRBV9|TRBJ2-7|TRBD2
CASSVASGGSYEQYF
TGTGCCAGCAGCGTAGCGAGCGGGGGGTCGTACGAGCAGTACTTC
>few|TRBV2|TRBJ2-7|-
CASRGGYEQYF
TGTGCCAGCAGGGGGGGTTACGAGCAGTACTTC
>-|TRBV30|TRBJ2-1|-
CAWSDLTGEGGNEQFF
TGTGCCTGGAGCGACCTGACTGGCGAGGGGGGTAATGAGCAGTTCTTC
>-|TRBV5-3|TRBJ1-4|-
CARSYCHSLRPLNEKLFF
TGTGCCAGAAGTTATTGCCATTCCTTACGACCCCTTAATGAAAAACTGTTTTTT
>-|TRBV30|TRBJ1-5|-
CAWKGVGDNQPQHF
TGTGCCTGGAAGGGTGTTGGGGACAATCAGCCCCAGCATTTT
>-|TRBV18|TRBJ1-1|-
CASSPGDTEAFF
TGTGCCAGCTCACCAGGGGACACTGAAGCTTTCTTT
>-|TRBV30|TRBJ1-5|-
CAWSAYSNQPQHF
TGTGCCTGGAGCGCGTATAGCAATCAGCCCCAGCATTTT
>-|TRBV4-2|TRBJ1-1|TRBD1
CASSQGQGLNTETFF
TGTGCCAGCAGCCAGGGACAGGGGTTGAACACTGAAACTTTCTTT
>few|TRBV5-1|TRBJ2-5|-
CASSFQETQYF
TGCGCCAGCAGCTTCCAAGAGACCCAGTACTTC
>-|TRBV28|TRBJ1-5|-
CASGGGGVVQPQHF
TGTGCCAGCGGTGGAGGGGGGGTGGTTCAGCCCCAGCATTTT
>-|TRBV5-1|TRBJ2-1|TRBD2
CASSGTGTSVEQFF
TGCGCCAGCAGTGGAACCGGGACTAGCGTCGAGCAGTTCTTC
>-|TRBV28|TRBJ2-7|-
CASSFLGTAPKLSF
TGTGCCAGCAGTTTTTTGGGCACAGCCCCCAAGTTGAGCTTC
>-|TRBV27|TRBJ1-1|-
CASSLWSALNTEAFF
TGTGCCAGCAGTTTATGGTCTGCTTTGAACACTGAAGCTTTCTTT
>-|TRBV10-2|TRBJ1-5|-
CASTDTFNQPQHF
TGCGCCAGCACTGACACTTTCAATCAGCCCCAGCATTTT
>-|TRBV30|TRBJ1-2|TRBD1
CAWGTTGGGSYTF
TGTGCCTGGGGAACGACAGGGGGCGGGAGCTACACCTTC
>few|TRBV30|TRBJ2-1|-
CAWSTGLGSYNEQFF
TGTGCCTGGAGTACCGGTCTGGGCTCCTACAATGAGCAGTTCTTC
>few|TRBV5-1|TRBJ2-1|-
CASSWRGGGISYNEQFF
TGCGCCAGCAGCTGGCGGGGAGGGGGGATCTCCTACAATGAGCAGTTCTTC
>-|TRBV29-1|TRBJ2-5|-
CSVEDWTKETQYF
TGCAGCGTTGAGGACTGGACGAAAGAGACCCAGTACTTC
>-|TRBV6-1|TRBJ1-5|-
CASSERRSRDQPQHF
TGTGCCAGCAGTGAACGAAGGTCCAGGGATCAGCCCCAGCATTTT
>-|TRBV19|TRBJ1-1|-
CASSISPREAFF
TGTGCCAGTAGTATTTCCCCGCGAGAAGCTTTCTTT
>-|TRBV27|TRBJ2-7|-
CASSSLSSYEQYF
TGTGCCAGCAGCTCTCTCAGCTCCTACGAGCAGTACTTC
>-|TRBV5-1|TRBJ2-1|TRBD2
CASSPLAGLQLRNEQFF
TGCGCCAGCAGCCCCTTAGCGGGACTACAGTTGCGGAATGAGCAGTTCTTC
>few|TRBV19|TRBJ1-3|-
CASQPRASGNTIYF
TGTGCCAGCCAGCCCCGGGCTTCTGGAAACACCATATATTTT
>-|TRBV5-1|TRBJ2-3|TRBD2
CASSLTSGNTDTQYF
TGCGCCAGCAGCTTGACTAGCGGGAACACAGATACGCAGTATTTT
>-|TRBV5-1|TRBJ1-1|-
CASSGTQGLNTEAFF
TGCGCCAGCAGCGGAACACAGGGTTTGAACACTGAAGCTTTCTTT